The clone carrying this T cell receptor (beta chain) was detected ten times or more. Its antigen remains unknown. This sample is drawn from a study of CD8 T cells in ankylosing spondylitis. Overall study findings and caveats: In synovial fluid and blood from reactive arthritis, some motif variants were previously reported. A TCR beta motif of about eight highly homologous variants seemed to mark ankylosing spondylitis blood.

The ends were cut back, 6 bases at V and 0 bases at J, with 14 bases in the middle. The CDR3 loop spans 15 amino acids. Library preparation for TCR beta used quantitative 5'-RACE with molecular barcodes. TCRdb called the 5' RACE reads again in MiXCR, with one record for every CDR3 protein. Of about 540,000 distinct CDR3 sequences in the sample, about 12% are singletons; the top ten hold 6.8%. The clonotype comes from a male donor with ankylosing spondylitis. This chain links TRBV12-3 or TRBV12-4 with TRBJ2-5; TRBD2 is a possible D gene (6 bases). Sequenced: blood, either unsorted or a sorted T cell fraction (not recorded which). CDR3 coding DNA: TGTGCCAGCAGCCAATTTACGGGGGACCAAGAGACCCAGTACTTC. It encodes CASSQFTGDQETQYF.